This TCR beta chain was identified during a study of blood T cell repertoires in COVID-19. Across the whole study: Among Cohort 3 donors, those recovered had two negative PCRs, clearance, or symptom resolution. The analysed material was cDNA or gDNA that came from T cells, B-cell-depleted T cells, or PBMCs. Sites across the United States, Italy and Spain contributed samples from acute and convalescent COVID-19.

How the authors handled the data: Reference gene primer amplification gave estimated nucleated cell counts. Repertoires were generated with immunoSEQ multiplex PCR, while TCRdb's copy carries only in-frame clones and drops some. V and J calls and clone size follow that table, whereas D and trimming were derived from the DNA. The sample includes fewer than 250,000 clones, approximately 90% of them seen just once. CDR1 and CDR2 from the germline V gene are WSHSY and SAAADI. This CDR3 is built from 11 residues. V was trimmed by 8 bases and J by 9 bases, leaving 8 bases between them. The chain joins TRBV10-2 to TRBJ1-6; D gene unclear. This TCR derives from a woman between 40 and 55 years old in a cohort exposed to, infected with or recovered from COVID-19 (not recorded which). The material sequenced was PBMCs or T cells enriched from blood (not recorded which). CDR3 in amino acids: CASSSGSPLHF. In DNA form, the CDR3 reads TGCGCCAGCTCTTCGGGTTCACCCCTCCACTTT.